The rows below give T cell receptor beta chains drawn from one sample of a study of shared clonotypes between healthy human individuals. Sequenced by immunoSEQ multiplex PCR; TCRdb stores in-frame clones only, minus some. The data contain 550,000 to 850,000 clones, about two thirds of them singletons. Material for sequencing was memory CD4+ T cells sorted from blood. These TCRs come from a woman in her 30s in good health. Each CDR3 is given with its conserved first and last residue. The D gene is left open where the match is weak. Size values are once, few and many counts, or a class for expanded clones, and some rows have none.

clone_size: NA
v_call: TRBV7-7
d_call: TRBD2
j_call: TRBJ2-1
cdr3_aa: CASSSSVAGYNEQFF
cdr3_nt: TGTGCCAGCAGCTCTTCGGTAGCGGGATACAATGAGCAGTTCTTC

clone_size: NA
v_call: TRBV5-4
d_call: TRBD1
j_call: TRBJ1-2
cdr3_aa: CASSPISGTGFSRNYGYTF
cdr3_nt: TGTGCCAGCAGCCCGATCTCCGGGACAGGATTCTCGCGAAACTATGGCTACACCTTC

clone_size: NA
v_call: TRBV21-1
d_call: NA
j_call: TRBJ2-1
cdr3_aa: CASSTGPRKPYNEQFF
cdr3_nt: TGTGCCAGCAGCACGGGACCGAGAAAGCCCTACAATGAGCAGTTCTTC

clone_size: NA
v_call: TRBV19
d_call: TRBD1
j_call: TRBJ1-1
cdr3_aa: CASTPGVVFRTGGLTEAFF
cdr3_nt: TGTGCCAGTACTCCGGGGGTAGTTTTCCGGACAGGGGGTCTCACTGAAGCTTTCTTT

clone_size: NA
v_call: TRBV18
d_call: NA
j_call: TRBJ2-7
cdr3_aa: CASSLGTALREQYF
cdr3_nt: TGTGCCAGCTCACTCGGGACGGCCCTACGAGAGCAGTACTTC

clone_size: NA
v_call: TRBV14
d_call: NA
j_call: TRBJ2-2
cdr3_aa: CASSGGHLSGELFF
cdr3_nt: TGTGCCAGCAGCGGGGGACACCTGTCCGGGGAGCTGTTTTTT

clone_size: NA
v_call: TRBV4-1
d_call: TRBD1
j_call: TRBJ1-3
cdr3_aa: CASSQGDRVGNTIYF
cdr3_nt: TGCGCCAGCAGCCAGGGGGACAGGGTCGGAAACACCATATATTTT

clone_size: NA
v_call: TRBV18
d_call: TRBD1
j_call: TRBJ1-1
cdr3_aa: CASSSFLDRGRLLVTEAFF
cdr3_nt: TGTGCCAGCTCATCGTTTTTAGACAGGGGGCGCTTATTGGTGACTGAAGCTTTCTTT

clone_size: NA
v_call: TRBV2
d_call: NA
j_call: TRBJ1-5
cdr3_aa: CASSAFRDSNQPQHF
cdr3_nt: TGTGCCAGCAGTGCGTTCAGGGATAGCAATCAGCCCCAGCATTTT

clone_size: once
v_call: TRBV5-1
d_call: NA
j_call: TRBJ2-2
cdr3_aa: CASSLTSNTGELFF
cdr3_nt: TGCGCCAGCAGCCTGACATCGAACACCGGGGAGCTGTTTTTT

clone_size: NA
v_call: TRBV6-1
d_call: NA
j_call: TRBJ1-5
cdr3_aa: CASTQPGVGNQPQHF
cdr3_nt: TGTGCCAGCACCCAACCAGGGGTTGGCAATCAGCCCCAGCATTTT

clone_size: once
v_call: TRBV7-2
d_call: NA
j_call: TRBJ2-1
cdr3_aa: CASSLATGNYNEQFF
cdr3_nt: TGTGCCAGCAGCTTAGCGACTGGAAACTACAATGAGCAGTTCTTC

clone_size: NA
v_call: TRBV6-1
d_call: NA
j_call: TRBJ1-1
cdr3_aa: CASSPGTVNTEAFF
cdr3_nt: TGTGCCAGCAGTCCCGGGACGGTGAACACTGAAGCTTTCTTT

clone_size: NA
v_call: TRBV19
d_call: NA
j_call: TRBJ1-1
cdr3_aa: CASRRNTEAFF
cdr3_nt: TGTGCCAGTAGAAGGAACACTGAAGCTTTCTTT

clone_size: NA
v_call: TRBV6-6
d_call: TRBD1
j_call: TRBJ1-1
cdr3_aa: CASTPGQVKEAFF
cdr3_nt: TGTGCCAGCACCCCGGGACAGGTCAAAGAGGCTTTCTTT

clone_size: NA
v_call: TRBV28
d_call: NA
j_call: TRBJ2-7
cdr3_aa: CASSIRGGPLGEQYF
cdr3_nt: TGTGCCAGCAGTATTCGTGGAGGGCCCCTCGGCGAGCAGTACTTC

clone_size: NA
v_call: TRBV11-3
d_call: TRBD2
j_call: TRBJ2-5
cdr3_aa: CASSSGLAGEETQYF
cdr3_nt: TGTGCCAGCAGCTCCGGACTAGCGGGAGAAGAGACCCAGTACTTC

clone_size: NA
v_call: TRBV2
d_call: NA
j_call: TRBJ2-3
cdr3_aa: CASSPGFGGTDTQYF
cdr3_nt: TGTGCCAGCAGTCCAGGGTTCGGGGGAACAGATACGCAGTATTTT

clone_size: NA
v_call: TRBV7-9
d_call: NA
j_call: TRBJ2-1
cdr3_aa: CASSSAGNEQFF
cdr3_nt: TGTGCCAGCAGCTCCGCGGGGAATGAGCAGTTCTTC

clone_size: many
v_call: TRBV18
d_call: NA
j_call: TRBJ2-5
cdr3_aa: CASSRGAEETQYF
cdr3_nt: TGTGCCAGCTCACGAGGGGCCGAAGAGACCCAGTACTTC

clone_size: NA
v_call: TRBV7-9
d_call: NA
j_call: TRBJ1-2
cdr3_aa: CASSLGGPTGGYTF
cdr3_nt: TGTGCCAGCAGCTTAGGCGGTCCGACGGGTGGCTACACCTTC

clone_size: NA
v_call: TRBV2
d_call: NA
j_call: TRBJ1-2
cdr3_aa: CASSVRQNYGYTF
cdr3_nt: TGTGCCAGCAGTGTTCGACAGAACTATGGCTACACCTTC

clone_size: NA
v_call: TRBV28
d_call: TRBD2
j_call: TRBJ2-3
cdr3_aa: CASSLIGGRNGGDTQYF
cdr3_nt: TGTGCCAGCAGTCTCATCGGCGGGAGGAATGGCGGGGATACGCAGTATTTT

clone_size: few
v_call: TRBV11-3
d_call: NA
j_call: TRBJ2-1
cdr3_aa: CASSLGSGNEQFF
cdr3_nt: TGTGCCAGCAGCCTCGGGAGCGGCAATGAGCAGTTCTTC

clone_size: NA
v_call: TRBV19
d_call: NA
j_call: TRBJ2-3
cdr3_aa: CASSIGLARDTQYF
cdr3_nt: TGTGCCAGTAGTATAGGATTAGCAAGGGATACGCAGTATTTT

clone_size: NA
v_call: TRBV6-6
d_call: TRBD2
j_call: TRBJ2-1
cdr3_aa: CASSPWTSRYYNEQFF
cdr3_nt: TGTGCCAGCAGTCCCTGGACTAGCCGTTATTACAATGAGCAGTTCTTC

clone_size: NA
v_call: TRBV7-9
d_call: NA
j_call: TRBJ2-3
cdr3_aa: CASSFGQGTDTQYF
cdr3_nt: TGTGCCAGCAGCTTTGGGCAGGGGACAGATACGCAGTATTTT

clone_size: NA
v_call: TRBV5-1
d_call: TRBD2
j_call: TRBJ2-2
cdr3_aa: CASSLEMSGRAFGELFF
cdr3_nt: TGCGCCAGCAGCTTGGAAATGAGCGGGAGGGCCTTCGGGGAGCTGTTTTTT

clone_size: few
v_call: TRBV28
d_call: NA
j_call: TRBJ2-1
cdr3_aa: CASSAGQNNEQFF
cdr3_nt: TGTGCCAGCAGTGCGGGACAGAACAATGAGCAGTTCTTC

clone_size: NA
v_call: TRBV6-1
d_call: NA
j_call: TRBJ2-7
cdr3_aa: CASKGDPRNEQYF
cdr3_nt: TGTGCCAGCAAAGGAGATCCGCGCAACGAGCAGTACTTC

clone_size: NA
v_call: TRBV4-1
d_call: NA
j_call: TRBJ2-1
cdr3_aa: CASSQDLLGGTSSYNEQFF
cdr3_nt: TGCGCCAGCAGCCAAGACCTTTTAGGGGGGACGAGCTCCTACAATGAGCAGTTCTTC

clone_size: NA
v_call: TRBV2
d_call: TRBD2
j_call: TRBJ2-7
cdr3_aa: CASRGTSGSYEQYF
cdr3_nt: TGTGCCAGCAGGGGGACTAGCGGGAGCTACGAGCAGTACTTC

clone_size: NA
v_call: TRBV15
d_call: NA
j_call: TRBJ1-1
cdr3_aa: CATSRSIGTSMNTEAFF
cdr3_nt: TGTGCCACCAGCAGATCCATCGGGACCTCCATGAACACTGAAGCTTTCTTT

clone_size: NA
v_call: TRBV9
d_call: NA
j_call: TRBJ1-2
cdr3_aa: CASSLMQGANYGYTF
cdr3_nt: TGTGCCAGCAGCTTAATGCAGGGAGCTAACTATGGCTACACCTTC

clone_size: few
v_call: TRBV5-1
d_call: NA
j_call: TRBJ1-1
cdr3_aa: CASSLLAVDTEAFF
cdr3_nt: TGCGCCAGCAGCTTGTTGGCGGTTGACACTGAAGCTTTCTTT

clone_size: NA
v_call: TRBV6-1
d_call: TRBD2
j_call: TRBJ2-2
cdr3_aa: CASSGLADTGELFF
cdr3_nt: TGTGCCAGCAGTGGACTAGCGGACACCGGGGAGCTGTTTTTT

clone_size: NA
v_call: TRBV18
d_call: TRBD1
j_call: TRBJ1-4
cdr3_aa: CASSTGQGGEKLFF
cdr3_nt: TGTGCCAGCTCAACGGGACAGGGCGGTGAAAAACTGTTTTTT

clone_size: few
v_call: TRBV14
d_call: TRBD2
j_call: TRBJ2-3
cdr3_aa: CASSHRLAGTDTQYF
cdr3_nt: TGTGCCAGCAGCCACCGACTAGCGGGCACAGATACGCAGTATTTT